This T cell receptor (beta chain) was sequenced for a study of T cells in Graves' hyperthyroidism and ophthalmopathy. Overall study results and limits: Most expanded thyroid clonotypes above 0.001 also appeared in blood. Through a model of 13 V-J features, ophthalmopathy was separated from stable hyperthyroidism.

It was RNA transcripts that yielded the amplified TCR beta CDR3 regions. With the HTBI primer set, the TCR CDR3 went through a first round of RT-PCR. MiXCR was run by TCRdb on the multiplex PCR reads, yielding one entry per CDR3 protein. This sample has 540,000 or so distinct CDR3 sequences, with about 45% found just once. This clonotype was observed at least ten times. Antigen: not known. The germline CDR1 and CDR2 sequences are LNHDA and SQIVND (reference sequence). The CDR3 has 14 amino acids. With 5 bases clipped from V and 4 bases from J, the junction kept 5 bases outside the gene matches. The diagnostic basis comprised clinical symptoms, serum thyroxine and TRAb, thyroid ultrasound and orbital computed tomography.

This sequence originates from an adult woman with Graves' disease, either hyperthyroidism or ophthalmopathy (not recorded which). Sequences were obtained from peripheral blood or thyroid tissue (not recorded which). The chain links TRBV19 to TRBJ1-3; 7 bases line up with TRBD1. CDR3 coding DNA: TGTGCCAGTAGTGTCACAGGGGTCGGAAACACCATATATTTT. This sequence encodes CASSVTGVGNTIYF.